Reported below is one T cell receptor (beta chain). Its antigen is not identified. This sample was included in a study of PD-L1 blockade in urothelial cancer. Study-wide background: Analyses used blood from 3 weeks (second dose) and 6 weeks after treatment start.

A spike-in of synthetic TCR analog templates was added to each PCR. TCRdb keeps only in-frame clones here, not all; method: immunoSEQ multiplex PCR. Of around 130,000 clones listed, 84% are singletons. The time point was: pretreatment peripheral blood. Study conclusions and caveats: More expansion of tumor-associated blood clones, seen at 3 weeks, marked durable-benefit patients.

The J segment lost 2 bases and the V segment lost 0 bases, leaving 4 bases of the junction unmatched. The CDR3 contains 16 residues. Germline V gene data show CDR1 as MNHEY and CDR2 as SVGAGI. The source material was PBMCs, sampled around atezolizumab (anti-PD-L1) treatment. The chain has TRBV6-5 and TRBJ2-1, with 7 bases lining up with TRBD2. The sequence came from a man aged 45-65 years with urothelial cancer. CDR3 nucleotide sequence: TGTGCCAGCAGTTACTCGGGCGGGGGAACCTACAATGAGCAGTTCTTC. Translation gives CASSYSGGGTYNEQFF.